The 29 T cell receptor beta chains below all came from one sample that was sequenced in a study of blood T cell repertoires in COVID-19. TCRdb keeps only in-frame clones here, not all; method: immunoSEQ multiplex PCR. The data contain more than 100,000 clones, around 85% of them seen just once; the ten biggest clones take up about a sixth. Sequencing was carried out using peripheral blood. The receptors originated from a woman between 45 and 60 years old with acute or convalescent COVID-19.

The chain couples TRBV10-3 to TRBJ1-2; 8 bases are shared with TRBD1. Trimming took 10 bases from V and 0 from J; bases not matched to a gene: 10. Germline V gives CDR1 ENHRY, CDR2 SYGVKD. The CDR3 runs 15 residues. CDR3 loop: CATGPGQATNYGYTF. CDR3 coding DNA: TGTGCCACGGGTCCGGGACAGGCAACTAACTATGGCTACACCTTC.

The CDR3, as DNA: TGTGCCAGCAGCGTAGAGGGCGCAGGTTCACGGGGAATATTCTTT. Protein: CASSVEGAGSRGIFF. The chain couples TRBV9 to TRBJ1-1; D remains unclear. V lost 0 bases and J 14 bases, leaving 23 bases between the germline ends. Germline CDR1 reads SGDLS; CDR2 reads YYNGEE. The CDR3 is made up of 15 amino acids.

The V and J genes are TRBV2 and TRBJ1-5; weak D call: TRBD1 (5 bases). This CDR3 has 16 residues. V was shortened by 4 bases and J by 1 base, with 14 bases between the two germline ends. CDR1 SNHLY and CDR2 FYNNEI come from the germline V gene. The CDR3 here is CASSVRGIESNQPQHF. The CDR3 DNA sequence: TGTGCCAGCAGTGTCCGGGGGATTGAGAGCAATCAGCCCCAGCATTTT.

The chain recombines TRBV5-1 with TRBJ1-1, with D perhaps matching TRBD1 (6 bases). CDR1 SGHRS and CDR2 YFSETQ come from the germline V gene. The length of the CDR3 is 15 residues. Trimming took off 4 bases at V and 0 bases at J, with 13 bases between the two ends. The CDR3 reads CASSAGTNLNTEAFF. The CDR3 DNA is TGCGCCAGCAGCGCAGGGACAAACTTGAACACTGAAGCTTTCTTT.

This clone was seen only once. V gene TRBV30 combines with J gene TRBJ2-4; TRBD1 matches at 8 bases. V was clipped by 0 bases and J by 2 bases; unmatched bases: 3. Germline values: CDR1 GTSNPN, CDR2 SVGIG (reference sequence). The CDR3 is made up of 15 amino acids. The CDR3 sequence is CAWSVDRGTKNIQYF. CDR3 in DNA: TGTGCCTGGAGTGTTGACAGGGGAACCAAAAACATTCAGTACTTC. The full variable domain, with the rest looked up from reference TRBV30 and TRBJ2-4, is SQTIHQWPATLVQPVGSPLSLECTVEGTSNPNLYWYRQAAGRGLQLLFYSVGIGQISSEVPQNLSASRPQDRQFILSSKKLLLSDSGFYLCAWSVDRGTKNIQYFGAGTRLSVL.

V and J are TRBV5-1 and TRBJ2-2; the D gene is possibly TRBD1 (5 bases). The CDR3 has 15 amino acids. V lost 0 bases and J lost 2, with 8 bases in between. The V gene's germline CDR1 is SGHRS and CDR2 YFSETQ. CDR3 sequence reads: CASSLGQGNTGELFF. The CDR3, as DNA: TGCGCCAGCAGCTTGGGGCAGGGTAACACCGGGGAGCTGTTTTTT.

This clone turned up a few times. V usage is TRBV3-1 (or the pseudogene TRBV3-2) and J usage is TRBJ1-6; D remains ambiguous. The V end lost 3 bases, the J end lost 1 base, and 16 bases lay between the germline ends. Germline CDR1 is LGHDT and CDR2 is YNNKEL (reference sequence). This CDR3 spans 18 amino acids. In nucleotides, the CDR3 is TGTGCCAGCAGCCACGAAACCGGGGTAGGGTCCTATAATTCACCCCTCCACTTT. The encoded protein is CASSHETGVGSYNSPLHF.

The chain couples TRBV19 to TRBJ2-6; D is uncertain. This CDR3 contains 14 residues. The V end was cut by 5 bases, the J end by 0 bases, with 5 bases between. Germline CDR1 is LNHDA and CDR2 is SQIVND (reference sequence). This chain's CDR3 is CASSVASGANVLTF. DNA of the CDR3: TGTGCCAGTAGTGTGGCCTCTGGGGCCAACGTCCTGACTTTC.

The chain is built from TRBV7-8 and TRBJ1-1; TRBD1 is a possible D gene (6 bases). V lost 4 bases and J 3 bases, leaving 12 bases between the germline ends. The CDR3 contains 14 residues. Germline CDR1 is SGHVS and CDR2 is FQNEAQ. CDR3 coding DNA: TGTGCCAGCAGCTCGAGGGACACCTACACTGAAGCTTTCTTT. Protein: CASSSRDTYTEAFF.

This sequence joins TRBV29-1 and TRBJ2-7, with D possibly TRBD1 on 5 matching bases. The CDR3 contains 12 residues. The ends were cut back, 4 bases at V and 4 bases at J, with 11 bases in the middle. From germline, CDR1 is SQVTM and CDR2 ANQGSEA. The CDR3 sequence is CSVVSDNYEQYF. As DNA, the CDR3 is TGCAGCGTTGTATCGGACAATTACGAGCAGTACTTC.

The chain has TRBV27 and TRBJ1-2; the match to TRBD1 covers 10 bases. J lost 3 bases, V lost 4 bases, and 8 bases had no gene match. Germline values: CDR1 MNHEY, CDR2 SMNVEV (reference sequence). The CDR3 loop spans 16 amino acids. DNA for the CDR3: TGTGCCAGCAGTTCCGATCGACAGGGGGCGTACTATGGCTACACCTTC. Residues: CASSSDRQGAYYGYTF.

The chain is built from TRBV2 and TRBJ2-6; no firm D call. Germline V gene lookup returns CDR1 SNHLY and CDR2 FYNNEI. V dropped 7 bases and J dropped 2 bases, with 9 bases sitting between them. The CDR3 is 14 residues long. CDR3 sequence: CASMPRTGANVLTF. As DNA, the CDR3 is TGTGCCAGCATGCCCAGGACTGGGGCCAACGTCCTGACTTTC.

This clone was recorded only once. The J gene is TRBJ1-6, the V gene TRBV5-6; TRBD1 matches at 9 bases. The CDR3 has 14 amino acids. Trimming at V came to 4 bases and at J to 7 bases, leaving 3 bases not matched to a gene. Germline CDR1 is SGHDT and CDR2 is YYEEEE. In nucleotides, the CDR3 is TGTGCCAGCAGCCATGACAGGGGGAATTCACCCCTCCACTTT. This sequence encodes CASSHDRGNSPLHF. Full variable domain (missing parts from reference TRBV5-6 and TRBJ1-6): DAGVTQSPTHLIKTRGQQVTLRCSPKSGHDTVSWYQQALGQGPQFIFQYYEEEERQRGNFPDRFSGHQFPNYSSELNVNALLLGDSALYLCASSHDRGNSPLHFGNGTRLTVT.

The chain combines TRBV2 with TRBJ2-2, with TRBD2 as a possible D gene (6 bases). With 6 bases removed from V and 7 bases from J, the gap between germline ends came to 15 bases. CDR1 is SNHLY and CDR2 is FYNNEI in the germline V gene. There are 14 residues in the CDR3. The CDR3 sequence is CASRKGAGNGELFF. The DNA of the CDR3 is TGTGCCAGCAGAAAAGGGGCGGGGAACGGGGAGCTGTTTTTT.

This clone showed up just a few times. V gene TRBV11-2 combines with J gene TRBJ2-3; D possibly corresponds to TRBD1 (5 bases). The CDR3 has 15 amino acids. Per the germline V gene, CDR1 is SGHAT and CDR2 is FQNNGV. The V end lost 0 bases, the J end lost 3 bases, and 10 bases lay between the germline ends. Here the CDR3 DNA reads TGTGCCAGCAGCTTAGATACAAGGGGAACAGATACGCAGTATTTT. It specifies CASSLDTRGTDTQYF.

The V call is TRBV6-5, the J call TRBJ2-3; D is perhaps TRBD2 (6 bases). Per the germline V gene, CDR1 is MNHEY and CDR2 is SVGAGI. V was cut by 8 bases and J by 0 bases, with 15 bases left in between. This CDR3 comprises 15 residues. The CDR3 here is CASGASATSTDTQYF. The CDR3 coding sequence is TGTGCCAGCGGGGCTAGCGCGACTAGCACAGATACGCAGTATTTT.

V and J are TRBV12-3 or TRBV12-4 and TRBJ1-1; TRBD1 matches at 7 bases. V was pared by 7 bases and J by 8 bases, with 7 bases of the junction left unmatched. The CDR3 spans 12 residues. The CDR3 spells CASTPATGEAFF. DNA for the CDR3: TGTGCCAGCACCCCCGCGACAGGGGAAGCTTTCTTT.

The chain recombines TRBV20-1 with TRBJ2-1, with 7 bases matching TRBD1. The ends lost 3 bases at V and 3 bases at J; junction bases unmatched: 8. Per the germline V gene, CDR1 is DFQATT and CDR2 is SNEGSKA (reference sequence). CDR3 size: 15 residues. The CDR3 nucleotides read TGCAGTGCTAGTAGACAGGGCCCCAGCTACAATGAGCAGTTCTTC. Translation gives CSASRQGPSYNEQFF.

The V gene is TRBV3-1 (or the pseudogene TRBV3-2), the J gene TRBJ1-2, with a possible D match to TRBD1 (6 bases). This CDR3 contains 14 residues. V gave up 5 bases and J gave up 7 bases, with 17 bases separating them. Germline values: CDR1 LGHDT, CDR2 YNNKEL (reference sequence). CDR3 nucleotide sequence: TGTGCCAGCAGCAAACAAGTACAGGGAAGTGGCTACACCTTC. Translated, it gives CASSKQVQGSGYTF.

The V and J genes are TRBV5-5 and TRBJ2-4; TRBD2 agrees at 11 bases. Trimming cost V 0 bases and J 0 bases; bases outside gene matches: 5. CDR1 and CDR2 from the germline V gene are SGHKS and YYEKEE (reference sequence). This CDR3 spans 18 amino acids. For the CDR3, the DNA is TGTGCCAGCAGCTTGGTAGCGGGGGGGCCAGTAGCCAAAAACATTCAGTACTTC. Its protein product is CASSLVAGGPVAKNIQYF.

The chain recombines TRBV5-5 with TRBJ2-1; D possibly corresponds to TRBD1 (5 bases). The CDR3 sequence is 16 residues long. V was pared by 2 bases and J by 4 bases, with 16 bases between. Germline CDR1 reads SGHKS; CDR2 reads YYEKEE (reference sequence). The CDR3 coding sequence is TGTGCCAGCAGCTTTCAAGGGGCCCTCATATACAATGAGCAGTTCTTC. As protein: CASSFQGALIYNEQFF.

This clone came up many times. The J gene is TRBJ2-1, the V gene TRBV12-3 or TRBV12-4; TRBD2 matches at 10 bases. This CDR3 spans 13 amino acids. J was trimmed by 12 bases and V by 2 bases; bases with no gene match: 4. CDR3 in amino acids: CASSLSSGGGQFF. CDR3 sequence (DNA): TGTGCCAGCAGTTTATCTAGCGGGGGTGGGCAGTTCTTC.

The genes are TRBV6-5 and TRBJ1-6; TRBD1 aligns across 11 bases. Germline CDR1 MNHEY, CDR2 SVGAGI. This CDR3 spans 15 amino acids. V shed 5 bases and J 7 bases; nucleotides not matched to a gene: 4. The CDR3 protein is CASSIRDRGNSPLHF. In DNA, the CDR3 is TGTGCCAGCAGTATCCGGGACAGGGGGAATTCACCCCTCCACTTT.

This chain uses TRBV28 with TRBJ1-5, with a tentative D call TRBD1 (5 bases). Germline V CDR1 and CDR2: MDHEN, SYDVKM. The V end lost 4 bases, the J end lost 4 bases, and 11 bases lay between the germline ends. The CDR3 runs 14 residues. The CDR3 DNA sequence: TGTGCCAGCAGTTCACCGGGGGGTAATCAGCCCCAGCATTTT. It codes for CASSSPGGNQPQHF.

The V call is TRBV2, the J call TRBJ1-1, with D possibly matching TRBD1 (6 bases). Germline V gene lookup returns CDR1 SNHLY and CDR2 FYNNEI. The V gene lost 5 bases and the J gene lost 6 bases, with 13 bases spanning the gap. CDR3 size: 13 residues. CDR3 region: CASSITGYAEAFF. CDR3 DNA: TGTGCCAGCAGTATTACAGGGTACGCTGAAGCTTTCTTT.

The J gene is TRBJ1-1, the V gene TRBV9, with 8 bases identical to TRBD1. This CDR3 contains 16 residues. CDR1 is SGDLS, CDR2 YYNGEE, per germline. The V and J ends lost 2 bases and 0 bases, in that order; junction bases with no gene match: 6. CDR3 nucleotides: TGTGCCAGCAGCGTTGGACAGGGCTTCTTGAACACTGAAGCTTTCTTT. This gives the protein CASSVGQGFLNTEAFF.

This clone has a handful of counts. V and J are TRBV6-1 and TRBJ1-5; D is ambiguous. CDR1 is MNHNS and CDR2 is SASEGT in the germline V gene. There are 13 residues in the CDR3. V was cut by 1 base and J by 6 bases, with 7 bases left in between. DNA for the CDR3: TGTGCCAGCAGTGAAGGAATCGGTCAGCCCCAGCATTTT. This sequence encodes CASSEGIGQPQHF.

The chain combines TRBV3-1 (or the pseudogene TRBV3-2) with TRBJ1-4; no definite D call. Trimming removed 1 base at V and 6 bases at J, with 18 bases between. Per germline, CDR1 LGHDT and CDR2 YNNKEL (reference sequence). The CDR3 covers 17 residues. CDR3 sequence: CASSQALLRYGDEKLFF. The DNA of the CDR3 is TGTGCCAGCAGCCAAGCTCTGCTGAGGTACGGTGATGAAAAACTGTTTTTT.

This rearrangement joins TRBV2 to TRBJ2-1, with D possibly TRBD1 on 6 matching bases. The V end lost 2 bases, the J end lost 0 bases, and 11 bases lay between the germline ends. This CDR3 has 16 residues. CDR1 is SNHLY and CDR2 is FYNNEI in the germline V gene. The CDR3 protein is CASSERGGSSYNEQFF. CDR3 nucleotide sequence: TGTGCCAGCAGTGAACGAGGGGGTAGCTCCTACAATGAGCAGTTCTTC.